These T cell receptor beta chains were read from a single sample in a study of cytomegalovirus exposure and HLA in healthy donors. Data came from immunoSEQ multiplex PCR; TCRdb stores just in-frame clones and leaves some out. The data contain some 130,000 clones, about 74% of them singletons. The source material was PBMCs. These receptor sequences come from a male donor in good health and CMV-seronegative. Both conserved end residues are part of each CDR3. D genes are given only for firm matches. The listing skips clone size in some rows; elsewhere it reads once, few, many or a size class.

TRBJ2-5,.,TRBD2,TRBV18,TGTGCCAGCTCCCCGGGCGGGGGAGGAGAGACCCAGTACTTC,CASSPGGGGETQYF
TRBJ1-3,.,.,TRBV9,TGTGCCAGCAGCGTAGGGGGAGGGTTTGGAAACACCATATATTTT,CASSVGGGFGNTIYF
TRBJ2-3,.,.,TRBV25-1,TGTGCCAGCAGTGATGGGGACTTTTCTAGCACAGATACGCAGTATTTT,CASSDGDFSSTDTQYF
TRBJ2-1,.,TRBD2,TRBV6-5,TGTGCCAGCAGGCCGGGAGGGATCTCCTACAATGAGCAGTTCTTC,CASRPGGISYNEQFF
TRBJ1-1,.,.,TRBV2,TGTGCCAGCACCCAGGACACGATGAACACTGAAGCTTTCTTT,CASTQDTMNTEAFF
TRBJ2-1,.,TRBD1,TRBV5-6,TGTGCCAGCAGCGGGACAGGGGGCGATCCGTATGAGCAGTTCTTC,CASSGTGGDPYEQFF
TRBJ1-2,.,TRBD1,TRBV6-6,TGTGCCAGCAGCCCTCAGGGACAGGGGTTTCATGGCTACACCTTC,CASSPQGQGFHGYTF
TRBJ1-2,.,TRBD1,TRBV6-1,TGTGCCAGCAGTGAAGAGACAGGGGGAGCCCCTAACTATGGCTACACCTTC,CASSEETGGAPNYGYTF
TRBJ2-1,.,TRBD2,TRBV5-4,TGTGCCAGCAGCGCTAGCGGAAGGACCTCCGGGGAGCAGTTCTTC,CASSASGRTSGEQFF
TRBJ1-2,.,.,TRBV19,TGTGCCAGTAGTCTCCGGGACACAGGCTACACCTTC,CASSLRDTGYTF
TRBJ1-5,.,.,TRBV2,TGTGCCAGCAGGATGGACACTAGCAATCAGCCCCAGCATTTT,CASRMDTSNQPQHF
TRBJ2-2,.,TRBD1,TRBV7-2,TGTGCCAGCAGAGGGGGCAGGCTAAACACCGGGGAGCTGTTTTTT,CASRGGRLNTGELFF
TRBJ2-2,.,TRBD1,TRBV19,TGTGCCAGTAGTATGGGTTCGACAGGGTTCGCCGGGGAGCTGTTTTTT,CASSMGSTGFAGELFF
TRBJ1-1,.,TRBD1,TRBV27,TGTGCCAGCAGCCCGGGACAGGGGACCGCTGAAGCTTTCTTT,CASSPGQGTAEAFF
TRBJ1-5,.,.,TRBV5-5,TGTGCCAGCAGCTTGTCAGGGAATAGCAATCAGCCCCAGCATTTT,CASSLSGNSNQPQHF
TRBJ2-2,.,TRBD1,TRBV28,TGTGCCAGCAGTCGACAACAGGGGTTAATGAACACCGGGGAGCTGTTTTTT,CASSRQQGLMNTGELFF
TRBJ1-5,few,TRBD1,TRBV7-8,TGTGCCAGCAGCTCTCGGACAGGGTTCAATCAGCCCCAGCATTTT,CASSSRTGFNQPQHF
TRBJ2-1,.,.,TRBV7-2,TGTGCCAGCAGCTATTCTAGCGACCTCTACAATGAGCAGTTCTTC,CASSYSSDLYNEQFF
TRBJ1-1,.,.,TRBV7-3,TGTGCCAGCAGCTTAACGCGGGGCACTGAAGCTTTCTTT,CASSLTRGTEAFF
TRBJ1-5,.,.,TRBV27,TGTGCCAGCAATCCCCAGGGGTCGCAGCAGCCCCAGCATTTT,CASNPQGSQQPQHF
TRBJ1-4,.,TRBD1,TRBV5-1,TGCGCCAGCAGCTCTAAAGGACAGGGAGTATTCGGGGAAAAACTGTTTTTT,CASSSKGQGVFGEKLFF
TRBJ2-5,few,.,TRBV7-7,TGTGCTAGCAGCTTAGCGGGACAGCAAGAGACCCAGTACTTC,CASSLAGQQETQYF
TRBJ1-1,.,TRBD1,TRBV6-5,TGTGCCAGCAGGACAGGGACCGCGAACACTGAAGCTTTCTTT,CASRTGTANTEAFF
TRBJ1-3,.,TRBD1,TRBV7-9,TGTGCCAGCAGCAAACCACAGGGGGCAGGAGGAAACACCATATATTTT,CASSKPQGAGGNTIYF
TRBJ2-6,.,TRBD1,TRBV6-1,TGTGCCAGCAGTTTAGGGGGCGGAGGGGCCAACGTCCTGACTTTC,CASSLGGGGANVLTF
TRBJ2-7,.,TRBD2,TRBV2,TGTGCCAGCAGTGTAGCGGGGGGCTACGAGCAGTACTTC,CASSVAGGYEQYF
TRBJ2-7,.,.,TRBV19,TGTGCCAGTAGTATGCGGCACGCCGGGGTCTCCTACGAGCAGTACTTC,CASSMRHAGVSYEQYF
TRBJ2-7,.,TRBD2,TRBV19,TGTGCCAGTAGTATGGTTGGTCTAGCGGGAATGCAGTACTTC,CASSMVGLAGMQYF
TRBJ1-2,.,.,TRBV28,TGTGCCAGCAGTGAGCGCGGCTATGGCTACACCTTC,CASSERGYGYTF
TRBJ2-7,.,.,TRBV5-1,TGCGCCAGCAGCCCAGAAAGTGTGGAGAGCCCCTACGAGCAGTACTTC,CASSPESVESPYEQYF
TRBJ1-2,.,TRBD1,TRBV18,TGTGCCAGCTCACTAACAGGGGGTAATGGCTACACCTTC,CASSLTGGNGYTF
TRBJ2-5,.,TRBD2,TRBV9,TGTGCCAGCAGCGGTCTAGGCGGGGGGCGAGGTGAGACCCAGTACTTC,CASSGLGGGRGETQYF
TRBJ2-7,.,.,TRBV28,TGTGCCAGCAGTTCCCGGCAGGGGCCACCCCCCTACTACGAGCAGTACTTC,CASSSRQGPPPYYEQYF
TRBJ2-2,few,TRBD2,TRBV13,TGTGCCAGCAGCTTAGGGACCAGCGGGGGGCTCGCGAACACCGGGGAGCTGTTTTTT,CASSLGTSGGLANTGELFF
TRBJ1-4,.,.,TRBV5-5,TGTGCCAGCAGCTTGGATAGGGAGGGCCCGTTTTTT,CASSLDREGPFF
TRBJ2-1,.,TRBD2,TRBV6-6,TGTGCCAGCAGTTTAGCGGGAGCGATGAATGAGCAGTTCTTC,CASSLAGAMNEQFF
TRBJ1-6,.,.,TRBV10-3,TGTGCCATCAGTTCAAGTCGCGGGGGTCGGGGATCCGATAATTCACCCCTCCACTTT,CAISSSRGGRGSDNSPLHF
TRBJ2-2,few,.,TRBV30,TGTGCCTTGGAGAGGGCCGGGGAGCTGTTTTTT,CALERAGELFF
TRBJ2-7,.,.,TRBV5-4,TGTGCCAGCAGCCCCACGGACAAGCTCTACGAGCAGTACTTC,CASSPTDKLYEQYF
TRBJ2-1,.,TRBD1,TRBV19,TGTGCCAGTAGTATGGGGACAGGGGGGCACAATGAGCAGTTCTTC,CASSMGTGGHNEQFF
TRBJ2-3,.,.,TRBV6-5,TGTGCCAGCAGTCCCGGACAAATTAGCACAGATACGCAGTATTTT,CASSPGQISTDTQYF
TRBJ2-2,.,.,TRBV29-1,TGCAGCGTTGAATCAGGGGCTGGGGCCGGGGAGCTGTTTTTT,CSVESGAGAGELFF
TRBJ2-1,.,.,TRBV6-5,TGTGCCAGCAGTCGAACAGGGATTGAGCAGTTCTTC,CASSRTGIEQFF
TRBJ1-5,once,.,TRBV28,TGTGCCAGCAAGCAGCCGGGACTCCATCAGCCCCAGCATTTT,CASKQPGLHQPQHF
TRBJ1-6,.,.,TRBV7-2,TGTGCCAGCAGCTTAGCCCGGGAGTCACCCCTCCACTTT,CASSLARESPLHF
TRBJ2-3,.,TRBD1,TRBV9,TGTGCCAGCAGTCGACAGGGTACAGATACGCAGTATTTT,CASSRQGTDTQYF
TRBJ2-1,.,TRBD2,TRBV7-2,TGTGCCAGCAGCTTAGGGCCTGGGACTAGTGGCTATGAGCAGTTCTTC,CASSLGPGTSGYEQFF
TRBJ2-1,.,TRBD1,TRBV7-2,TGTGCCAGCAGCCCCGACAGGGCCTCCTACAATGAGCAGTTCTTC,CASSPDRASYNEQFF
TRBJ2-7,once,TRBD1,TRBV25-1,TGTGCCAGCAGACTTTATGGACAGGCGAATACCTACGAGCAGTACTTC,CASRLYGQANTYEQYF